This TCR beta chain derives from a study of CD8 T cells in ankylosing spondylitis. Study conclusions and caveats: For ankylosing spondylitis blood, a TCR beta motif of eight or nine highly homologous variants appeared characteristic.

The germline gives CDR1 MNHEY, CDR2 SVGEGT. Trimming shortened V by 1 base and J by 4 bases, and 10 bases separated the two germline ends. This CDR3 is built from 14 residues. This clonotype was detected many times. Its antigen is undetermined. TCRdb re-analysed the 5' RACE reads in MiXCR, keeping a single row per CDR3 protein. This sample has about 800,000 distinct CDR3 sequences; 12% occur once, and the top ten carry roughly 0.51%. The sequenced material came from blood, either unsorted or a sorted T cell fraction (not recorded which). The sequence was obtained from a male donor with ankylosing spondylitis. The chain links TRBV6-2 or TRBV6-3 to TRBJ1-2, with D perhaps TRBD1 (5 bases). The CDR3 reads CASSYYPGRYGYTF. The CDR3 DNA reads TGTGCCAGCAGTTACTATCCAGGGCGCTATGGCTACACCTTC.